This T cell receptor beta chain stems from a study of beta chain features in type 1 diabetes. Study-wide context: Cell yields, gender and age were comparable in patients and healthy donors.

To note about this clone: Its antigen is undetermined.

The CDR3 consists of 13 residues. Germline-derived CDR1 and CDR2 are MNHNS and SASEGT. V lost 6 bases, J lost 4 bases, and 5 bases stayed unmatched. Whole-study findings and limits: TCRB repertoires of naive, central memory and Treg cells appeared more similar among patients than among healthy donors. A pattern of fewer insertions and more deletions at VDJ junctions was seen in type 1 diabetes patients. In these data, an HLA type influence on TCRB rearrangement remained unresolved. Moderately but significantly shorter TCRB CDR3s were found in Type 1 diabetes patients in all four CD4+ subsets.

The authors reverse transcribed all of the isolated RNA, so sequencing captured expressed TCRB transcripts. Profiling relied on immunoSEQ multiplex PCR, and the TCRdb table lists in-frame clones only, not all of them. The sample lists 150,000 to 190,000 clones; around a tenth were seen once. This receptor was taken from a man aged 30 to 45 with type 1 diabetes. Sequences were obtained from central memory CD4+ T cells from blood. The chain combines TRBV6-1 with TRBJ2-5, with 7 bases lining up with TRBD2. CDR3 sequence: CASSPWEGETQYF. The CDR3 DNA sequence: TGTGCCAGCAGCCCATGGGAGGGAGAGACCCAGTACTTC.